Below, 17 T cell receptor beta chains from the same sample are listed, as sequenced in a study of CD8 T cells in Susac syndrome. Random-hexamer reverse transcription was applied to about 0.45 to 1 ug RNA. MiXCR, run by TCRdb on the immunoSEQ multiplex PCR reads, gives a single entry per CDR3 protein. The repertoire consists of roughly 130,000 distinct CDR3 sequences, with over 95% occurring once and the leading ten covering more than 0.12%. The sample was CD4+ T cells from PBMCs. The source is a human donor with Susac syndrome.

The chain has TRBV15 and TRBJ2-7; D gene unclear. CDR3 size: 15 residues. Deletions cut 0 bases from V and 0 bases from J, with 9 bases between. Germline V CDR1 and CDR2: LNHNV, YYDKDF (reference sequence). CDR3 in amino acids: CATSREMTGSYEQYF. The CDR3 coding sequence is TGTGCCACCAGCAGAGAAATGACTGGCTCCTACGAGCAGTACTTC.

J is TRBJ2-3 and V is TRBV9; 9 bases match TRBD2. Unmatched junction bases numbered 4, after V lost 4 bases and J lost 4 bases. This CDR3 comprises 14 residues. The germline V gene has CDR1 SGDLS and CDR2 YYNGEE. CDR3 amino acids: CASSPGGGADTQYF. The CDR3 DNA sequence: TGTGCCAGCAGCCCGGGCGGGGGGGCAGATACGCAGTATTTT.

This sequence joins TRBV4-1 and TRBJ2-1; D is undetermined. Germline assignment: CDR1 MGHRA and CDR2 YSYEKL. The CDR3 covers 13 residues. Between the trimmed V and J ends, which lost 1 base and 8 bases, there was a span of 9 bases. CDR3 amino acids: CASSQAPAYEQFF. The CDR3 DNA sequence: TGCGCCAGCAGCCAAGCTCCGGCCTATGAGCAGTTCTTC.

The chain employs TRBV24-1 and TRBJ2-1, with TRBD2 matching over 12 bases. Looked up from germline, CDR1 is KGHDR and CDR2 is SFDVKD. The CDR3 loop spans 17 amino acids. V was clipped by 0 bases and J by 9 bases; unmatched bases: 8. The CDR3 nucleotides are TGTGCCACCAGTGATTTGGGGGCTAGCGGGAGGGTATTTGAGCAGTTCTTC. Translated: CATSDLGASGRVFEQFF.

V and J are TRBV20-1 and TRBJ1-2, with a tentative D call TRBD1 (5 bases). The CDR3 loop spans 12 amino acids. The ends were cut back, 7 bases at V and 4 bases at J, with 13 bases in the middle. Germline V lookup: CDR1 DFQATT, CDR2 SNEGSKA (reference sequence). This chain's CDR3 is CSGVRVSYGYTF. The CDR3 DNA reads TGCAGTGGGGTCAGGGTTAGCTATGGCTACACCTTC.

This clonotype was seen only once. This chain connects TRBV4-1 to TRBJ2-1; 7 bases agree with TRBD1. The V and J ends lost 7 bases and 1 base, in that order; junction bases with no gene match: 4. The CDR3 sequence is 14 residues long. Looked up from germline, CDR1 is MGHRA and CDR2 is YSYEKL. The CDR3 region is CASMTGMSYNEQFF. DNA for the CDR3: TGCGCCAGCATGACAGGGATGTCCTACAATGAGCAGTTCTTC.

This rearrangement joins TRBV20-1 to TRBJ2-1; 13 bases fit TRBD2. Germline V lookup: CDR1 DFQATT, CDR2 SNEGSKA (reference sequence). The CDR3 covers 21 residues. After removal of 0 bases from V and 0 bases from J, the junction contained 14 bases not matched to a gene. The chain's CDR3 is CSARDGPRLAGGSRSYNEQFF. CDR3 DNA sequence: TGCAGTGCTAGAGATGGGCCTAGACTAGCGGGAGGTTCACGCTCCTACAATGAGCAGTTCTTC.

J is TRBJ1-1 and V is TRBV6-6; a possible D gene is TRBD1 (6 bases). This CDR3 contains 13 residues. V shed 10 bases and J shed 0 bases, with 12 bases lying between them. From germline, CDR1 is MNHNY and CDR2 SVGAGI (reference sequence). The CDR3 region is CATMDSLNTEAFF. The CDR3 nucleotides are TGTGCCACCATGGACAGTTTGAACACTGAAGCTTTCTTT.

The genes are TRBV29-1 and TRBJ2-1; TRBD1 matches at 10 bases. This CDR3 region has 15 residues. Losses at the gene ends were 5 bases for V and 7 bases for J; bases not matched to a gene: 11. In germline, CDR1 is SQVTM, CDR2 ANQGSEA. CDR3 region: CSVSEGQGYLNEQFF. The CDR3 nucleotides are TGCAGCGTTTCTGAGGGACAGGGGTACTTGAATGAGCAGTTCTTC.

The rearrangement joins TRBV6-5 to TRBJ1-2; D not certain. Trimming left V 2 bases short and J 0 bases short, with 10 bases between. The CDR3 is 15 residues long. In germline, CDR1 is MNHEY, CDR2 SVGAGI. CDR3 loop: CASSYARTANYGYTF. The CDR3 nucleotides read TGTGCCAGCAGTTACGCTAGGACGGCTAACTATGGCTACACCTTC.

The V and J genes are TRBV29-1 and TRBJ2-3; TRBD2 matches 8 bases. This CDR3 is 13 amino acids long. With 4 bases clipped from V and 8 bases from J, the junction kept 8 bases outside the gene matches. Germline CDR1 SQVTM, CDR2 ANQGSEA. The CDR3 DNA reads as TGCAGCGTTGTGGCCGGGAGCGGGGGTACGCAGTATTTT. Its protein is CSVVAGSGGTQYF.

This rearrangement joins TRBV20-1 to TRBJ1-1; maybe TRBD1 (5 bases). This CDR3 has 17 amino acids. V lost 0 bases to trimming and J lost 1 base, with 18 bases between them. Germline assignment: CDR1 DFQATT and CDR2 SNEGSKA (reference sequence). In DNA, the CDR3 is TGCAGTGCTAGAGATCCTGGGTCTAGGAGGGGGAACACTGAAGCTTTCTTT. The encoded protein is CSARDPGSRRGNTEAFF.

This clonotype has a single count. This chain joins TRBV5-1 and TRBJ2-7, with D hard to call. Deletions cut 5 bases from V and 4 bases from J, with 13 bases between. The CDR3 consists of 13 residues. The germline CDR1 and CDR2 sequences are SGHRS and YFSETQ. The CDR3: CASRPVAAYEQYF. CDR3 nucleotide sequence: TGCGCCAGCAGACCCGTGGCCGCATACGAGCAGTACTTC. Looking up the rest from reference TRBV5-1 and TRBJ2-7 gives the full variable domain: KAGVTQTPRYLIKTRGQQVTLSCSPISGHRSVSWYQQTPGQGLQFLFEYFSETQRNKGNFPGRFSGRQFSNSRSEMNVSTLELGDSALYLCASRPVAAYEQYFGPGTRLTVT.

J is TRBJ2-3 and V is TRBV9; no firm D call. CDR3 length: 12 residues. Deletions cut 0 bases from V and 6 bases from J, with 5 bases between. Per the germline V gene, CDR1 is SGDLS and CDR2 is YYNGEE. Here the CDR3 DNA reads TGTGCCAGCAGCGTAGGGCTGGATACGCAGTATTTT. This sequence encodes CASSVGLDTQYF.

The V and J genes are TRBV12-3 or TRBV12-4 and TRBJ2-3, with D possibly called TRBD1 or TRBD2 (5 bases each). This CDR3 is built from 13 residues. The V end was cut by 8 bases, the J end by 0 bases, with 9 bases between. CDR3 bases: TGTGCCAGCTGCCGGGACAGCACAGATACGCAGTATTTT. Protein product: CASCRDSTDTQYF.

The chain has TRBV15 and TRBJ2-5; 11 bases are shared with TRBD2. The CDR3 contains 14 residues. V shed 3 bases and J 3 bases; nucleotides not matched to a gene: 0. Germline V lookup: CDR1 LNHNV, CDR2 YYDKDF (reference sequence). The CDR3 DNA sequence: TGTGCCACCAGCAGGGGACTAGCGGAAGAGACCCAGTACTTC. Its protein is CATSRGLAEETQYF.

The rearrangement links TRBV2 to TRBJ1-1, with TRBD1 matching 7 bases. V shed 7 bases and J 0 bases; nucleotides not matched to a gene: 2. Germline assignment: CDR1 SNHLY and CDR2 FYNNEI. CDR3 length equals 13 residues. Here the CDR3 reads CASMGQLNTEAFF. CDR3 sequence (DNA): TGTGCCAGCATGGGACAGCTGAACACTGAAGCTTTCTTT. The complete variable domain, with remaining parts taken from reference TRBV2 and TRBJ1-1, reads EPEVTQTPSHQVTQMGQEVILRCVPISNHLYFYWYRQILGQKVEFLVSFYNNEISEKSEIFDDQFSVERPDGSNFTLKIRSTKLEDSAMYFCASMGQLNTEAFFGQGTRLTVV.